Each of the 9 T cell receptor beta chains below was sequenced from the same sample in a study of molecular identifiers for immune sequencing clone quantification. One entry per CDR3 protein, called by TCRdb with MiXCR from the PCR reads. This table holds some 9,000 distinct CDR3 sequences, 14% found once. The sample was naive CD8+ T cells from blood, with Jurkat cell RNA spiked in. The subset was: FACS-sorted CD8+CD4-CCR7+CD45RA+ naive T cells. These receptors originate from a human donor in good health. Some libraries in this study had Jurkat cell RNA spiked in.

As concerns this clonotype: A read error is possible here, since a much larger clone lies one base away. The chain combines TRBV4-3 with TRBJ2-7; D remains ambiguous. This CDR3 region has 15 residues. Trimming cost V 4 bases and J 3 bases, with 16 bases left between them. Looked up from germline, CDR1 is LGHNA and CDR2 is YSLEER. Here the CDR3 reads CASSRDLTAYYEQYF. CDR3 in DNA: TGCGCCAGCAGCCGCGACCTCACAGCTTACTACGAGCAGTACTTC.

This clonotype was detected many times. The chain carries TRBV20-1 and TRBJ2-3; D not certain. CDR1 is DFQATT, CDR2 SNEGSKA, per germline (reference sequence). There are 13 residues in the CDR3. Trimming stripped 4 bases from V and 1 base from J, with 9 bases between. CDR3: CSAIPYGTDTQYF. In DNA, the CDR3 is TGCAGTGCTATCCCTTATGGCACAGATACGCAGTATTTT.

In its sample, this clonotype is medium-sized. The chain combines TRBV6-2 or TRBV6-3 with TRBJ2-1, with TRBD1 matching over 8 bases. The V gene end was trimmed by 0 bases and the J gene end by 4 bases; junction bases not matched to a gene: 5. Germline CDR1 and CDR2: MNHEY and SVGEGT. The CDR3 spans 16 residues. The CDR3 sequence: CASSYSSDRGYNEQFF. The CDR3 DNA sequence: TGTGCCAGCAGTTACTCGAGTGACAGGGGATACAATGAGCAGTTCTTC.

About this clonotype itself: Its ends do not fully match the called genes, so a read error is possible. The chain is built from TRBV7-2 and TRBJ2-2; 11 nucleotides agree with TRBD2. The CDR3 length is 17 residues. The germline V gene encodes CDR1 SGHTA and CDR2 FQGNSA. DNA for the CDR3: TGTGCCAGCAGTGTTAGCGGGAGGGCCCCGGTCACCGGGGAGCTGGTTTTT. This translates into CASSVSGRAPVTGELVF. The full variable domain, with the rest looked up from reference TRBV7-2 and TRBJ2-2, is GAGVSQSPSNKVTEKGKDVELRCDPISGHTALYWYRQSLGQGLEFLIYFQGNSAPDKSGLPSDRFSAERTGGSVSTLTIQRTQQEDSAVYLCASSVSGRAPVTGELVFGEGSRLTVL.

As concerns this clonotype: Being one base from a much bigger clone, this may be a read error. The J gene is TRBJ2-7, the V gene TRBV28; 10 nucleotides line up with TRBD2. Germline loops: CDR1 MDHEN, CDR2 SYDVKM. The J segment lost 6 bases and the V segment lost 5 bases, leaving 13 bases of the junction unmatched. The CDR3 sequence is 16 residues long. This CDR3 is CASSELSGRAAFEQYF. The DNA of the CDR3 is TGTGCCAGCAGTGAACTAAGCGGGAGGGCCGCTTTCGAGCAGTACTTC. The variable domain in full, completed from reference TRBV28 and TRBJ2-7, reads DVKVTQSSRYLVKRTGEKVFLECVQDMDHENMFWYRQDPGLGLRLIYFSYDVKMKEKGDIPEGYSVSREKKERFSLILESASTNQTSMYLCASSELSGRAAFEQYFGPGTRLTVT.

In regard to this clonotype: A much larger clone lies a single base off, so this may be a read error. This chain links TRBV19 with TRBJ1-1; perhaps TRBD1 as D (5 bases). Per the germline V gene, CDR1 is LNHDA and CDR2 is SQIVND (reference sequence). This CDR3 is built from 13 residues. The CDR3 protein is CASSMGPNTDAFF. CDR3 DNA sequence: TGTGCCAGTAGTATGGGACCGAACACTGACGCTTTCTTT.

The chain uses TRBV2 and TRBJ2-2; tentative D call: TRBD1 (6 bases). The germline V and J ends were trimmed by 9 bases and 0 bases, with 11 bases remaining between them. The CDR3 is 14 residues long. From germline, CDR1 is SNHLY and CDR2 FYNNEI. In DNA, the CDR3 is TGTGCCAGTAGGGACACTTCGAACACCGGGGAGCTGTTTTTT. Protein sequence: CASRDTSNTGELFF.

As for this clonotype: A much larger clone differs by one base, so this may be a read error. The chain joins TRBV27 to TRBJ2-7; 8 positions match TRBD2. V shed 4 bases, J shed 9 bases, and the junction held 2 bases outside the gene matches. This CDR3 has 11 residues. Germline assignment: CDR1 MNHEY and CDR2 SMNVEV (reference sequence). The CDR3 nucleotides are TGTGCCAGCAGTTCCGCGGGGGGGCAGTACTTC. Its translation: CASSSAGGQYF.

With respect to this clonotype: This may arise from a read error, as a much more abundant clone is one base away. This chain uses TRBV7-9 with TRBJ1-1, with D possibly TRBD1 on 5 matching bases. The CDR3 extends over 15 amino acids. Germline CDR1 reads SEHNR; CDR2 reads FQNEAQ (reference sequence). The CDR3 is CVSSLAGRKNTEAFF. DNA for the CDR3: TGTGTCAGCAGCTTAGCGGGACGAAAGAACACTGAAGCTTTCTTT.